These T cell receptor beta chains were read from a single sample in a study of cytomegalovirus exposure and HLA in healthy donors. Some clones are missing from TCRdb's copy, which holds only in-frame ones; the method was immunoSEQ multiplex PCR. The table includes 150,000 to 200,000 clones, about 81% detected once. Material: PBMCs. The source is a girl aged 2-10 years in good health and CMV-seropositive. Both conserved end residues are part of each CDR3. The D gene is left open where the match is weak. Only part of the rows carry a size: once, few, many, or a class if the clone is expanded.

DNA: TGTGCCAGCGGGCCTAGCGGGAGAGGGCGCGTGGCCCAGTACTTC
CDR3: CASGPSGRGRVAQYF
D: TRBD2
size: NA
J: TRBJ2-5
V: TRBV5-4

DNA: TGTGCCAGCAGCACCGGACTTCAGAACACTGAAGCTTTCTTT
CDR3: CASSTGLQNTEAFF
D: NA
size: NA
J: TRBJ1-1
V: TRBV7-6

DNA: TGTGCCAGCAGCACCCGGGGGGCCGTATCCGAGCAGTTCTTC
CDR3: CASSTRGAVSEQFF
D: NA
size: NA
J: TRBJ2-1
V: TRBV9

DNA: TGCAGCGTTACGTCTGGGGGACAGGGGGGTCAGCCCCAGCATTTT
CDR3: CSVTSGGQGGQPQHF
D: TRBD1
size: NA
J: TRBJ1-5
V: TRBV29-1

DNA: TGTGCCAGCAGCTGGGGCTTAACAGGGGGCACTGAAGCTTTCTTT
CDR3: CASSWGLTGGTEAFF
D: TRBD1
size: NA
J: TRBJ1-1
V: TRBV5-6

DNA: TGTGCCAGCTTAGGGAGCGGCGATGAGCAGTTCTTC
CDR3: CASLGSGDEQFF
D: NA
size: NA
J: TRBJ2-1
V: TRBV7-9

DNA: TGTGCCAGCAGTCTGGGGAGGGGATCTGAAGCTTTCTTT
CDR3: CASSLGRGSEAFF
D: NA
size: NA
J: TRBJ1-1
V: TRBV13

DNA: TGTGCCAGCAGCCTGGGCAGGGACAATCAGCCCCAGCATTTT
CDR3: CASSLGRDNQPQHF
D: NA
size: NA
J: TRBJ1-5
V: TRBV5-6

DNA: TGTGCCAGTAAGGGACTCTTTTTGGAGAACACTGAAGCTTTCTTT
CDR3: CASKGLFLENTEAFF
D: NA
size: NA
J: TRBJ1-1
V: TRBV19

DNA: TGTGCCAACCGACCGGGGGGCCACTTCTATGGCTACACCTTC
CDR3: CANRPGGHFYGYTF
D: NA
size: NA
J: TRBJ1-2
V: TRBV28

DNA: TGTGCCAGCAGTCCCCTAGCGGGACGGGGGGAGACCCAGTACTTC
CDR3: CASSPLAGRGETQYF
D: TRBD2
size: NA
J: TRBJ2-5
V: TRBV27

DNA: TGCGCCAGCAGCTTAAGAGGCGGGGAATCCTACAATGAGCAGTTCTTC
CDR3: CASSLRGGESYNEQFF
D: NA
size: NA
J: TRBJ2-1
V: TRBV5-1

DNA: TGTGCCAGCAGCTGGGCAGGTGGGAGCAATCAGCCCCAGCATTTT
CDR3: CASSWAGGSNQPQHF
D: NA
size: NA
J: TRBJ1-5
V: TRBV5-5

DNA: TGTGCCAGCAGCTATGGGGCTAGCGGGAGGGAGTACTTC
CDR3: CASSYGASGREYF
D: TRBD2
size: few
J: TRBJ2-4
V: TRBV7-2

DNA: TGTGCCAGCAGCCCCGCGCTCCACCCTATTATAAGGGGGCGTTGCACCGGGGAGCTGTTTTTT
CDR3: CASSPALHPIIRGRCTGELFF
D: TRBD1
size: NA
J: TRBJ2-2
V: TRBV7-3

DNA: TGTGCCACCTCCATGGCCCGGCGGGAGGTTTACGAGCAGTACTTC
CDR3: CATSMARREVYEQYF
D: TRBD2
size: NA
J: TRBJ2-7
V: TRBV10-3

DNA: TGTGCCAGCAGCTCTAAGCTAGCGGGGGACGAGCAGTACTTC
CDR3: CASSSKLAGDEQYF
D: TRBD2
size: NA
J: TRBJ2-7
V: TRBV9

DNA: TGTGCCAGCAGCCTCGGGTCAGGGTCTGGAAACACCATATATTTT
CDR3: CASSLGSGSGNTIYF
D: NA
size: NA
J: TRBJ1-3
V: TRBV27

DNA: TGTGCCAGCAGCAAGCGGGGACATCCCGGAAACACCATATATTTT
CDR3: CASSKRGHPGNTIYF
D: NA
size: NA
J: TRBJ1-3
V: TRBV5-6

DNA: TGTGCCTGGAGTGGACAGGGGGGCTTCTACACCTTC
CDR3: CAWSGQGGFYTF
D: TRBD1
size: NA
J: TRBJ1-2
V: TRBV30

DNA: TGTGCCAGCAGCCTGGACCCGGGACTAAACCCCTCTGGGGCCAACGTCCTGACTTTC
CDR3: CASSLDPGLNPSGANVLTF
D: TRBD2
size: NA
J: TRBJ2-6
V: TRBV27

DNA: TGTGCCTGGGGGCAGCCGGGACAGGGTGACGAGCAGTACTTC
CDR3: CAWGQPGQGDEQYF
D: TRBD1
size: NA
J: TRBJ2-7
V: TRBV30

DNA: TGTGCCAGCAGGCCCAGAGGGAATTCACCCCTCCACTTT
CDR3: CASRPRGNSPLHF
D: NA
size: few
J: TRBJ1-6
V: TRBV6-6

DNA: TGTGCCAGCTACGGCGGGATGGGGGAGACCCAGTACTTC
CDR3: CASYGGMGETQYF
D: NA
size: NA
J: TRBJ2-5
V: TRBV6-6

DNA: TGTGCCAGCCGCACCCGGGAGCCAACAGATACGCAGTATTTT
CDR3: CASRTREPTDTQYF
D: NA
size: NA
J: TRBJ2-3
V: TRBV11-1

DNA: TGTGCCAGCTCCCCGGGGACAGGCAACCCGGTTTATGGCTACACCTTC
CDR3: CASSPGTGNPVYGYTF
D: TRBD1
size: NA
J: TRBJ1-2
V: TRBV18

DNA: TGTGCCAGCAGTGAATCGAGGACTAGGCGTCTAGAGACCCAGTACTTC
CDR3: CASSESRTRRLETQYF
D: TRBD2
size: NA
J: TRBJ2-5
V: TRBV2

DNA: TGTGCCAGCAGCCGGACAGGCAAATTCAATGAGCAGTTCTTC
CDR3: CASSRTGKFNEQFF
D: TRBD1
size: NA
J: TRBJ2-1
V: TRBV7-9

DNA: TGCAGCGTTGGATTTAGACAGGGGGCTTATGGCTACACCTTC
CDR3: CSVGFRQGAYGYTF
D: TRBD1
size: NA
J: TRBJ1-2
V: TRBV29-1

DNA: TGTGCCAGCAGCGCCGCCGGGACAGGGGGGGAGACCCAGTACTTC
CDR3: CASSAAGTGGETQYF
D: TRBD1
size: NA
J: TRBJ2-5
V: TRBV9

DNA: TGCAGCTCCACCGGGGGGCTGAACACTGAAGCTTTCTTT
CDR3: CSSTGGLNTEAFF
D: NA
size: NA
J: TRBJ1-1
V: TRBV29-1

DNA: TGTGCCAGCAGCCCTTCTAGCGGAGTTATCTACGAGCAGTACTTC
CDR3: CASSPSSGVIYEQYF
D: TRBD2
size: few
J: TRBJ2-7
V: TRBV5-4

DNA: TGTGCCTGGAGTAGAAGGCTAGGACAGGGTGATGAAAAACTGTTTTTT
CDR3: CAWSRRLGQGDEKLFF
D: TRBD1
size: NA
J: TRBJ1-4
V: TRBV30

DNA: TGCAGTGCTAGAGGGGCGGGTGAGCAGTTCTTC
CDR3: CSARGAGEQFF
D: NA
size: NA
J: TRBJ2-1
V: TRBV20-1

DNA: TGTGCCAGCAGCTTAGGATTGGGACAAGGGTCCAATCAGCCCCAGCATTTT
CDR3: CASSLGLGQGSNQPQHF
D: NA
size: NA
J: TRBJ1-5
V: TRBV11-2

DNA: TGTGCCAGTGGGCCAAGGAGGACCGGGGAGCTGTTTTTT
CDR3: CASGPRRTGELFF
D: NA
size: NA
J: TRBJ2-2
V: TRBV19

DNA: TGTGCCAGCAGTGAGACGGGGAACACAGATACGCAGTATTTT
CDR3: CASSETGNTDTQYF
D: NA
size: NA
J: TRBJ2-3
V: TRBV6-4